These 2 T cell receptor beta chains share one sample of origin, sequenced in a study of blood T cells in healthy people across ages. Primers used in a second PCR of roughly 7 to 11 cycles were a sample-barcoded 5' primer and a J-beta primer mix. MiXCR was run by TCRdb on the 5' RACE reads, yielding one entry per CDR3 protein. The data show hundreds of thousands of distinct CDR3 sequences, under 55% seen once. Sequencing was performed on blood. These receptors were collected from a man aged 60 to 75 in good health.

This chain links TRBV2 with TRBJ1-2; weak D call: TRBD1 (5 bases). V dropped 7 bases and J dropped 7 bases, with 16 bases sitting between them. In germline, CDR1 is SNHLY, CDR2 FYNNEI. CDR3 size: 13 residues. CDR3 sequence: CASKASRARGYTF. DNA of the CDR3: TGTGCCAGCAAGGCGTCCAGGGCGCGTGGCTACACCTTC.

In this sample, this clonotype turned up a few times. J is TRBJ1-2 and V is TRBV30; 7 positions match TRBD1. V lost 2 bases to trimming and J lost 2 bases; unmatched junction nucleotides: 5. CDR3 length equals 14 residues. Looked up from germline, CDR1 is GTSNPN and CDR2 is SVGIG (reference sequence). CDR3 sequence (DNA): TGTGCCTGGAGTTTGGACAGGTTGAACTATGGCTACACCTTC. It specifies CAWSLDRLNYGYTF.